This T cell receptor beta chain was profiled in a study of cytomegalovirus exposure and HLA in healthy donors. Looking at the study overall: The roughly 120 million unique TCR beta sequences, from roughly 170 million T cells, were found by an earlier analysis.

PCR was performed using 60 Vbeta and 13 Jbeta primers. The method was immunoSEQ multiplex PCR; TCRdb's version includes in-frame clones alone and lacks a portion of them. The table for this sample gives about 77,000 clones. Germline V gene data show CDR1 as MNHNY and CDR2 as SVGAGI (reference sequence). The V gene lost 5 bases and the J gene lost 1 base, with 11 bases spanning the gap. CDR3 size: 14 residues. The sequenced material came from PBMCs. The rearrangement uses TRBV6-6 and TRBJ1-2; D is ambiguous. This receptor was obtained from a man aged 50-59 years in good health and CMV-seropositive. As DNA, the CDR3 is TGTGCCAGCAGTCAAAGCGACGGTAACTATGGCTACACCTTC. It encodes CASSQSDGNYGYTF.